The rows below give T cell receptor beta chains drawn from one sample of a study of CD8+ T cells in alopecia areata. The protocol was immunoSEQ multiplex PCR, while the TCRdb copy is restricted to in-frame clones and leaves out a portion. The data hold about 150,000 clones, with roughly 60% observed a single time. Input material: CD8+ T cells sorted from blood. These receptors all stem from a human donor in good health. Each CDR3 is given with its conserved first and last residue. The D gene is left open where the match is weak. A row's size may be missing; if present it is once, few, many or a size class.

clone_size: -; j_call: TRBJ2-3; d_call: TRBD2; v_call: TRBV6-5; cdr3_nt: TGTGCCAGCAGTCGACTAGCGGGAGCCCCAGATACGCAGTATTTT; cdr3_aa: CASSRLAGAPDTQYF
clone_size: few; j_call: TRBJ2-1; d_call: -; v_call: TRBV18; cdr3_nt: TGTGCCAGCTCACCCCCTGGGGGCGGCAATGAGCAGTTCTTC; cdr3_aa: CASSPPGGGNEQFF
clone_size: -; j_call: TRBJ2-5; d_call: -; v_call: TRBV27; cdr3_nt: TGTGCCAGCAGTCCTGTAGGGGCAGAGACCCAGTACTTC; cdr3_aa: CASSPVGAETQYF
clone_size: -; j_call: TRBJ2-2; d_call: -; v_call: TRBV6-5; cdr3_nt: TGTGCCAGCAGTTACTCGATTAACACCGGGGAGCTGTTTTTT; cdr3_aa: CASSYSINTGELFF
clone_size: few; j_call: TRBJ2-7; d_call: -; v_call: TRBV7-6; cdr3_nt: TGTGCCAGCAGCTTACGACGGCTCGACGAGCAGTACTTC; cdr3_aa: CASSLRRLDEQYF
clone_size: few; j_call: TRBJ1-1; d_call: -; v_call: TRBV6-1; cdr3_nt: TGTGCCAGCAGTGCGGAGGAGCTTGAAGCTTTCTTT; cdr3_aa: CASSAEELEAFF
clone_size: few; j_call: TRBJ1-2; d_call: -; v_call: TRBV29-1; cdr3_nt: TGCAGCGTTCCCTCCCAGGACAACTATGGCTACACCTTC; cdr3_aa: CSVPSQDNYGYTF
clone_size: -; j_call: TRBJ2-3; d_call: TRBD2; v_call: TRBV7-9; cdr3_nt: TGTGCCAGCAGCATCCCAGCGGGAGGGACCGCAGTTACGCAGTATTTT; cdr3_aa: CASSIPAGGTAVTQYF
clone_size: -; j_call: TRBJ1-1; d_call: -; v_call: TRBV29-1; cdr3_nt: TGCAGCGTTGACGAACTCACTGAAGCTTTCTTT; cdr3_aa: CSVDELTEAFF
clone_size: -; j_call: TRBJ2-7; d_call: -; v_call: TRBV11-2; cdr3_nt: TGTGCCAGCAGCCCTCGGACAGTGGGCTACGAGCAGTACTTC; cdr3_aa: CASSPRTVGYEQYF
clone_size: -; j_call: TRBJ2-2; d_call: -; v_call: TRBV28; cdr3_nt: TGTGCCAGCAGCCCTCCGGACCGCCGACGGGAGCTGTTTTTT; cdr3_aa: CASSPPDRRRELFF
clone_size: -; j_call: TRBJ1-1; d_call: TRBD1; v_call: TRBV19; cdr3_nt: TGTGCCAGTACCCCGGGACAGGGGGCTGAAGCTTTCTTT; cdr3_aa: CASTPGQGAEAFF
clone_size: -; j_call: TRBJ1-2; d_call: -; v_call: TRBV6-6; cdr3_nt: TGTGCCAGCGATGGGGGGGGTGGCTATGGCTACACCTTC; cdr3_aa: CASDGGGGYGYTF
clone_size: -; j_call: TRBJ1-5; d_call: TRBD1; v_call: TRBV9; cdr3_nt: TGTGCCAGCAGCTTAACCGACAGGGGAGGAAATCAGCCCCAGCATTTT; cdr3_aa: CASSLTDRGGNQPQHF
clone_size: -; j_call: TRBJ2-1; d_call: -; v_call: TRBV9; cdr3_nt: TGTGCCAGCAGCGTAGTCTCGAATTGGTTTACCAATGAGCAGTTCTTC; cdr3_aa: CASSVVSNWFTNEQFF
clone_size: -; j_call: TRBJ2-5; d_call: -; v_call: TRBV2; cdr3_nt: TGTGCCAGCATTCCGACCCGTTGGAGTGGGACCCAGTACTTC; cdr3_aa: CASIPTRWSGTQYF
clone_size: few; j_call: TRBJ1-2; d_call: -; v_call: TRBV27; cdr3_nt: TGTGCCAGCAGTCGTACCGGGGCAAACTATGGCTACACCTTC; cdr3_aa: CASSRTGANYGYTF
clone_size: few; j_call: TRBJ1-5; d_call: -; v_call: TRBV5-6; cdr3_nt: TGTGCCAGCAGCCACAGGGTTGGCAATCAGCCCCAGCATTTT; cdr3_aa: CASSHRVGNQPQHF
clone_size: -; j_call: TRBJ2-2; d_call: -; v_call: TRBV29-1; cdr3_nt: TGCAGCGTTTTCGACCGTGAGGACACCGGGGAGCTGTTTTTT; cdr3_aa: CSVFDREDTGELFF
clone_size: few; j_call: TRBJ1-5; d_call: -; v_call: TRBV9; cdr3_nt: TGTGCCAGCAGCGTAGCTGGAGGCCAGCCCCAGCATTTT; cdr3_aa: CASSVAGGQPQHF
clone_size: few; j_call: TRBJ2-7; d_call: -; v_call: TRBV9; cdr3_nt: TGTGCCAGCAGCGTAGGCGGGACAAATGCCTACGAGCAGTACTTC; cdr3_aa: CASSVGGTNAYEQYF
clone_size: -; j_call: TRBJ2-6; d_call: -; v_call: TRBV11-2; cdr3_nt: TGTGCCAGCAGCTCGGGATCAATCTCTGGGGCCAACGTCCTGACTTTC; cdr3_aa: CASSSGSISGANVLTF
clone_size: few; j_call: TRBJ2-1; d_call: -; v_call: TRBV15; cdr3_nt: TGTGCCACCAGCACAACCAACGGGCTTCTTCCCCATGAGCAGTTCTTC; cdr3_aa: CATSTTNGLLPHEQFF
clone_size: -; j_call: TRBJ1-2; d_call: -; v_call: TRBV10-3; cdr3_nt: TGTGCCACCCTAGGACAACCAGGCTATGGCTACACCTTC; cdr3_aa: CATLGQPGYGYTF
clone_size: -; j_call: TRBJ2-3; d_call: TRBD2; v_call: TRBV29-1; cdr3_nt: TGCAGCGTTGAGGGACTAGCGGGAGACGGGGATACGCAGTATTTT; cdr3_aa: CSVEGLAGDGDTQYF
clone_size: -; j_call: TRBJ2-5; d_call: TRBD1; v_call: TRBV5-4; cdr3_nt: TGTGCCAGCAGCTTGCGGGGACAGGGGGCATGGGAGACCCAGTACTTC; cdr3_aa: CASSLRGQGAWETQYF
clone_size: -; j_call: TRBJ2-5; d_call: -; v_call: TRBV20-1; cdr3_nt: TGCAGTGCTGTGAACCAGTACTTC; cdr3_aa: CSAVNQYF
clone_size: -; j_call: TRBJ2-4; d_call: TRBD1; v_call: TRBV7-9; cdr3_nt: TGTGCCAGCAGCTTACCTCTCAGGGGGCTGGAAAACATTCAGTACTTC; cdr3_aa: CASSLPLRGLENIQYF